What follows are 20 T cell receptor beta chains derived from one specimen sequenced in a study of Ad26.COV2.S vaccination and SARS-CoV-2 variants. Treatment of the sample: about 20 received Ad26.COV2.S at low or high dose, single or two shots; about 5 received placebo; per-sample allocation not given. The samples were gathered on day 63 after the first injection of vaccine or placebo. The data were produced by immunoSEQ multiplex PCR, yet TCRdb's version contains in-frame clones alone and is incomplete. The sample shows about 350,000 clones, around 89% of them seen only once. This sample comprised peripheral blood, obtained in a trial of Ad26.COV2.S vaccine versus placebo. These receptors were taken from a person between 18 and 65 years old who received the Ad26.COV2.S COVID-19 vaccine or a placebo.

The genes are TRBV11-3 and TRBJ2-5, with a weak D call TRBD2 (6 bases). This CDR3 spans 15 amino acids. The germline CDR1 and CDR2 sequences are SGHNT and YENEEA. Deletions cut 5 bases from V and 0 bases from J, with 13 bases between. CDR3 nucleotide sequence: TGTGCCAGCAGCCCAGGAGGGCGGGACCAAGAGACCCAGTACTTC. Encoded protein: CASSPGGRDQETQYF.

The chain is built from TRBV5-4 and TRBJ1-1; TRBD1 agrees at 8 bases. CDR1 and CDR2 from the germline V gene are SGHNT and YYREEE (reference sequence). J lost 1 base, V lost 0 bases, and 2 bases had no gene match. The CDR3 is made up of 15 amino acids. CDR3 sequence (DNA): TGTGCCAGCAGCTTGGGGGACAGGAGGAACACTGAAGCTTTCTTT. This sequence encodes CASSLGDRRNTEAFF.

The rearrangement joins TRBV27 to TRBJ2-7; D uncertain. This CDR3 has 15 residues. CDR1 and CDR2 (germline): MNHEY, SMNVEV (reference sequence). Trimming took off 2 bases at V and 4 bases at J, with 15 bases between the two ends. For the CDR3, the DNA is TGTGCCAGCAGTTTAAAGTATCCGGCTTTTTACGAGCAGTACTTC. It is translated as CASSLKYPAFYEQYF.

In DNA form, the CDR3 reads TGTGCCAGCAGCCAGCGATCCCGGGAAGGCTCTGAAGCTTTCTTT. Translated: CASSQRSREGSEAFF. The chain has TRBV3-1 (or the pseudogene TRBV3-2) and TRBJ1-1, with D unclear. The V gene lost 3 bases and the J gene lost 6 bases, with 17 bases spanning the gap. Germline V gives CDR1 LGHDT, CDR2 YNNKEL (reference sequence). The CDR3 extends over 15 amino acids.

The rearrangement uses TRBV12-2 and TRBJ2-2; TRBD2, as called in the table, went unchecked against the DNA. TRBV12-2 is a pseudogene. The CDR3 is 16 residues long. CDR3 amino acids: CASRLASSGFTGELFF. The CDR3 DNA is TGTGCAAGTCGCTTAGCTTCGTCGGGGTTCACCGGGGAGCTGTTTTTT.

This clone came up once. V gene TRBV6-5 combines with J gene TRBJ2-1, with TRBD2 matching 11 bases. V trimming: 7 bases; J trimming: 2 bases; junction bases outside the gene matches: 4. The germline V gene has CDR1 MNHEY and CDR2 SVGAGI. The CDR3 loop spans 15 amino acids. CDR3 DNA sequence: TGTGCCAGCACCATTAGCGGGGGGGCCTACAATGAGCAGTTCTTC. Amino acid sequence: CASTISGGAYNEQFF.

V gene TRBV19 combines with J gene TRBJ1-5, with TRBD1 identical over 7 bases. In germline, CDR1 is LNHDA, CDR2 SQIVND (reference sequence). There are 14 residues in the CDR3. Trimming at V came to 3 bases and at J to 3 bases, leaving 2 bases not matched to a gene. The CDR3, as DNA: TGTGCCAGTAGTATTGAGGGGGCCAATCAGCCCCAGCATTTT. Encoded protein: CASSIEGANQPQHF.

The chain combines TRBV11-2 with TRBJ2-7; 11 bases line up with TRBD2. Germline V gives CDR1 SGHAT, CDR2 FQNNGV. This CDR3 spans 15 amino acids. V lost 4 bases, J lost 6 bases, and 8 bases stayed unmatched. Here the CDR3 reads CASSSLAGVGLEQYF. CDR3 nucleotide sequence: TGTGCCAGCAGCTCACTAGCGGGAGTGGGGCTCGAGCAGTACTTC. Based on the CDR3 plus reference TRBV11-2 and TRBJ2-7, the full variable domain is EAGVAQSPRYKIIEKRQSVAFWCNPISGHATLYWYQQILGQGPKLLIQFQNNGVVDDSQLPKDRFSAERLKGVDSTLKIQPAKLEDSAVYLCASSSLAGVGLEQYFGPGTRLTVT.

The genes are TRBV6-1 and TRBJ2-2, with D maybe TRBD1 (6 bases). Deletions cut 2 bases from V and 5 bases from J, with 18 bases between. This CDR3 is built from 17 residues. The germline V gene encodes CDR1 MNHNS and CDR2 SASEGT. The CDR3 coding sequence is TGTGCCAGCAGTGAAAGTCGGGCAGGGGTTGGGACCGGGGAGCTGTTTTTT. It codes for CASSESRAGVGTGELFF.

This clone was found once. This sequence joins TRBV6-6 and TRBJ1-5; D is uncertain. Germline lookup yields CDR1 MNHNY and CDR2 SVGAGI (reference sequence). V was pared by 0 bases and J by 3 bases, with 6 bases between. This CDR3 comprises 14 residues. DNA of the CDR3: TGTGCCAGCAGTTACTCCGGATTCAATCAGCCCCAGCATTTT. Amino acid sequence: CASSYSGFNQPQHF.

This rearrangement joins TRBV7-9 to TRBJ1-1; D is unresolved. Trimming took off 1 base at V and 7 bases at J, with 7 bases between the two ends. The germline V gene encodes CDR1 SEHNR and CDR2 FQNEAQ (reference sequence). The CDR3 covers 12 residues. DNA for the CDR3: TGTGCCAGCAGCTTAGTGCCAGTTGAAGCTTTCTTT. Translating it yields CASSLVPVEAFF.

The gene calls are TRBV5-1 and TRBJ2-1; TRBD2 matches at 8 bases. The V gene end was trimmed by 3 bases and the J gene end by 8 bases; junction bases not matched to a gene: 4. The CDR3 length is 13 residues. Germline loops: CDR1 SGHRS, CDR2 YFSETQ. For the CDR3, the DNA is TGCGCCAGCAGCTCCGGACTAGCCGATGAGCAGTTCTTC. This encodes CASSSGLADEQFF.

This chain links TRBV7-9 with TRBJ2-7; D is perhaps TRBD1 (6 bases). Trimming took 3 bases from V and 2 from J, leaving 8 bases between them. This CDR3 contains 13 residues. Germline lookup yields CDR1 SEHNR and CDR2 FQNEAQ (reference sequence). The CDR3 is CASSLRGTYEQYF. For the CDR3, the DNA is TGTGCCAGCAGCTTGAGGGGGACCTACGAGCAGTACTTC. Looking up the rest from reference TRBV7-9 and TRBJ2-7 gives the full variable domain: DTGVSQNPRHKITKRGQNVTFRCDPISEHNRLYWYRQTLGQGPEFLTYFQNEAQLEKSRLLSDRFSAERPKGSFSTLEIQRTEQGDSAMYLCASSLRGTYEQYFGPGTRLTVT.

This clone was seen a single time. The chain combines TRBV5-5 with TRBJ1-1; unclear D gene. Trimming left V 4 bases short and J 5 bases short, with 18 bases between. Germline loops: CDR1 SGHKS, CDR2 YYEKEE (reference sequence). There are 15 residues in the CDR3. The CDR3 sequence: CASSPLQAEGTEAFF. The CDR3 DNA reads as TGTGCCAGCAGCCCTCTTCAGGCGGAAGGAACTGAAGCTTTCTTT.

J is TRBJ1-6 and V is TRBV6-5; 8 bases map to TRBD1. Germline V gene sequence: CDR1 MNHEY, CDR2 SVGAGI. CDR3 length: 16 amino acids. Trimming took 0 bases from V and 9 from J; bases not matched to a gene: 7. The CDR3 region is CASSYSNHRGSSPLHF. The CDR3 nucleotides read TGTGCCAGCAGTTACTCGAATCACAGGGGGAGTTCACCCCTCCACTTT.

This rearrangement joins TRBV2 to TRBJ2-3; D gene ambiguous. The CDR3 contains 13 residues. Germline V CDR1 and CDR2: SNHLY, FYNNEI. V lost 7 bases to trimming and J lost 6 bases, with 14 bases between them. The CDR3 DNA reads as TGTGCCAGCAAACAGTCAAAGTTTGATACGCAGTATTTT. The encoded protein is CASKQSKFDTQYF.

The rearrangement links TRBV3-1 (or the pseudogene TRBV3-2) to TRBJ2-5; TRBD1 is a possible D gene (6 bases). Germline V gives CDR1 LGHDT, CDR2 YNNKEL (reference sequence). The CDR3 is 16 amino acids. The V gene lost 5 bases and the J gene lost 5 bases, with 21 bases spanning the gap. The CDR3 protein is CASSSRTGQLQETQYF. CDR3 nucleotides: TGTGCCAGCAGCTCAAGGACCGGACAGCTACAGGAGACCCAGTACTTC.

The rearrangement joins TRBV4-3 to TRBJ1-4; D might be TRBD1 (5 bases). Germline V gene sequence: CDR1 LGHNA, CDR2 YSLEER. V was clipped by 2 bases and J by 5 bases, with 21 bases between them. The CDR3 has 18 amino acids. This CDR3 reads CASSQSGFGRRVNEKLFF. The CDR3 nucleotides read TGCGCCAGCAGCCAATCAGGGTTTGGGCGACGGGTAAATGAAAAACTGTTTTTT.

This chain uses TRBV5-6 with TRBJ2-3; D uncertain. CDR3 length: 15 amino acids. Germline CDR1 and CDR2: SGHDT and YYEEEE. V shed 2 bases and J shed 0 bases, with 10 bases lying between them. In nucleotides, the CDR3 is TGTGCCAGCAGCTTTGACGCAACTAGCACAGATACGCAGTATTTT. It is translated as CASSFDATSTDTQYF.

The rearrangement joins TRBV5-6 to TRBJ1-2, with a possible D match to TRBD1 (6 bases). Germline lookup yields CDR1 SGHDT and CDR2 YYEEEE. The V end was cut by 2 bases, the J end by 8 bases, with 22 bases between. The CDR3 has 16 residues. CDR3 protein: CASSLPTGKVVYGYTF. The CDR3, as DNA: TGTGCCAGCAGCTTACCCACAGGGAAGGTAGTTTACGGCTACACCTTC.